Shown below are 3 T cell receptor beta chains from a single sample sequenced in a study of cytomegalovirus exposure and HLA in healthy donors. Clones were read by immunoSEQ multiplex PCR, and TCRdb kept only the in-frame ones, dropping some. The sample comprises roughly 150,000 clones, 80% to 90% of which are singletons, and around 2.1% rests with the top ten. Sequenced input: PBMCs. These receptors were collected from a woman under 30 in good health and CMV-seronegative.

This chain links TRBV5-6 with TRBJ1-1, with a possible D match to TRBD1 (5 bases). The CDR3 totals 15 residues. Trimming removed 3 bases at V and 1 base at J, with 13 bases between. CDR1 is SGHDT, CDR2 YYEEEE, per germline. DNA for the CDR3: TGTGCCAGCAGCTCGTCGGGGGAATGGAACACTGAAGCTTTCTTT. Translating it yields CASSSSGEWNTEAFF.

Comment on this clone: Other DNA sequences within the sample encode an identical CDR3. This sequence joins TRBV12-5 and TRBJ2-2; TRBD2 aligns across 14 bases. CDR3 length equals 17 residues. The ends lost 6 bases at V and 2 bases at J; junction bases unmatched: 5. CDR1 and CDR2 (germline): LGHNT, FRNRAP. The CDR3, as DNA: TGTGCTAGTGGACCCGGGACTAGCGGGAGAAACACCGGGGAGCTGTTTTTT. Its translation: CASGPGTSGRNTGELFF.

This chain connects TRBV19 to TRBJ1-2; 7 positions agree with TRBD1. V gave up 11 bases and J gave up 2 bases; unmatched junction bases: 8. The CDR3 spans 13 residues. From germline, CDR1 is LNHDA and CDR2 SQIVND (reference sequence). In nucleotides, the CDR3 is TGTGCCGCTACTCGGGACAGCAACTATGGCTACACCTTC. As protein: CAATRDSNYGYTF.